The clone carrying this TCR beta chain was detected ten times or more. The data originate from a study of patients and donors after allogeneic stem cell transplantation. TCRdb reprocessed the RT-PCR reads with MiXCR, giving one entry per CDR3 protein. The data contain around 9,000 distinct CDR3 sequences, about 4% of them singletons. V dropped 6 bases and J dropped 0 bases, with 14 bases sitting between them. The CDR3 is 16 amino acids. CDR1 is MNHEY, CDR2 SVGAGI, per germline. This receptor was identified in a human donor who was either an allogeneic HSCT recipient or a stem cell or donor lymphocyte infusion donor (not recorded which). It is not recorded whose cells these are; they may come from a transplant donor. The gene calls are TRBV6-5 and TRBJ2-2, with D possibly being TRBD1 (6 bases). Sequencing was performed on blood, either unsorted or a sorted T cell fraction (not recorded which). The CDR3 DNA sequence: TGTGCCAGCAGATCGATGGGGGCCCCGAACACCGGGGAGCTGTTTTTT. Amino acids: CASRSMGAPNTGELFF.